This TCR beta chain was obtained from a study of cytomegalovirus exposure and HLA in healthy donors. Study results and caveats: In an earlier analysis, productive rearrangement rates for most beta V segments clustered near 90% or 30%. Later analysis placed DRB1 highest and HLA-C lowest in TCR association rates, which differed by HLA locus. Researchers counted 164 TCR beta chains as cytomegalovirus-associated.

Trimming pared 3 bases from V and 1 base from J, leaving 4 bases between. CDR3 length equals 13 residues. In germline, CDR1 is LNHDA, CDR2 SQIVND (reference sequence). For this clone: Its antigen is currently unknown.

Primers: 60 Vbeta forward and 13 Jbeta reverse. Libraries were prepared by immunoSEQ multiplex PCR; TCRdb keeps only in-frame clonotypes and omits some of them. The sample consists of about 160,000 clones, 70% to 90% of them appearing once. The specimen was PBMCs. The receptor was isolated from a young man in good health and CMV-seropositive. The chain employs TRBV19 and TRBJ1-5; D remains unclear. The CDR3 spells CASSMASNQPQHF. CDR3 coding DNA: TGTGCCAGTAGTATGGCAAGCAATCAGCCCCAGCATTTT.